This T cell receptor (beta chain) was observed in a study of regulatory T cells in long-lasting Graves disease. Notes on the study in general: Persistent disease preferred TRBV28, TRBJ1-2 and TRBJ2-5. Only peripheral blood was studied, not thyroid tissue. Relative to newly diagnosed Graves' patients, persistent ones had lower TCR diversity.

The CDR3 contains 13 residues. Germline V gene data show CDR1 as LGHNA and CDR2 as YSLEER. Time point in this sample: newly diagnosed GD, antithyroid drugs for less than 3 months. From PBMCs, RNA was extracted and then used to make the TCR library. American Thyroid Association guidelines defined how Graves' disease was diagnosed. Through Arm-PCR of CDR3 regions and iRepertoire HTBI primers, TCR beta libraries were built. TCRdb fed the multiplex PCR reads into MiXCR, producing one record per CDR3 protein. The sample carries around 420,000 distinct CDR3 sequences, roughly a sixth recorded once. Details on this clonotype: Antigen: not known. A much larger clone differs by one base, so this may be a read error.

This receptor was obtained from a female donor with Graves disease. The chain has TRBV4-3 and TRBJ1-2; D remains ambiguous. The sequencing here drew on peripheral blood mononuclear cells (PBMCs), taken at new diagnosis, from a patient treated with antithyroid drugs. The CDR3 reads CASCQGGLRGYTF. Written as DNA, the CDR3 is TGCGCCAGCTGCCAAGGAGGGCTTCGTGGCTACACCTTC.